The clone carrying this T cell receptor (beta chain) was counted between two and nine times. Its antigen is not known. This specimen belongs to a study of cytomegalovirus exposure and HLA in healthy donors. Study overall: An earlier analysis identified 120 million or so unique TCR beta sequences in about 180 million T cells. Most donors, more than 80% of roughly 400 genotyped, fell in the Caucasian-associated ancestry cluster. Study results and limitations: Later analysis demonstrated an association between a missense DCLRE1C variant and TCR beta V- and J-gene trimming.

A multiplex PCR was run with 60 Vbeta primers and 13 Jbeta primers. The assay was immunoSEQ multiplex PCR, and TCRdb's table has in-frame clones only and misses some. The data show some 240,000 clones, with approximately 80% seen just once and 3% to 4.5% held by the top ten. Each donor's status was that of a healthy bone marrow donor. Trimming pared 6 bases from V and 3 bases from J, leaving 9 bases between. The CDR3 has 12 amino acids. In germline, CDR1 is MNHEY, CDR2 SVGAGI. The gene calls are TRBV6-5 and TRBJ2-7; D call uncertain. This receptor was obtained from a male donor in good health and CMV-seronegative. Sequenced sample: PBMCs. In DNA, the CDR3 is TGTGCCAGCAGGGGCCAAGACTACGAGCAGTACTTC. It is translated as CASRGQDYEQYF.